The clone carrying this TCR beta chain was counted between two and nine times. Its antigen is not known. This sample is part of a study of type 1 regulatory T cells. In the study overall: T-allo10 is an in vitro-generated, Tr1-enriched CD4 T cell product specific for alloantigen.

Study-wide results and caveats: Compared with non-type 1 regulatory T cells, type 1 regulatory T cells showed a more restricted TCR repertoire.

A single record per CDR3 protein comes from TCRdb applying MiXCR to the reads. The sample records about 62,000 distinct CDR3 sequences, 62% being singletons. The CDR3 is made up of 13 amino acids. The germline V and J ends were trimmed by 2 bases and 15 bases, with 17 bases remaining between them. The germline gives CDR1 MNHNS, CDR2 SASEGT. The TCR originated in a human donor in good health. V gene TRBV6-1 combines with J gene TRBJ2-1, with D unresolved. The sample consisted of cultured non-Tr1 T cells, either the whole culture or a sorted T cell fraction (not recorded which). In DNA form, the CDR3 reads TGTGCCAGCAGTGAAATCGGTTTGCTGAAAGGGTTCTTC. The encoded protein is CASSEIGLLKGFF.